Following are 22 T cell receptor beta chains from one sample sequenced in a study of blood T cells in healthy people across ages. A second PCR of about 7 to 11 cycles used a sample-barcoded 5' primer and a J-beta primer mix. MiXCR, run by TCRdb on the 5' RACE reads, gives a single entry per CDR3 protein. Here the sample spans about 1.4 million distinct CDR3 sequences, approximately 60% being singletons. Sequencing was performed on blood. These receptors were taken from a man aged 18 to 30 in good health.

The rearrangement links TRBV27 to TRBJ2-5; D is perhaps TRBD1 (6 bases). V lost 3 bases and J lost 2, with 13 bases in between. Germline loops: CDR1 MNHEY, CDR2 SMNVEV (reference sequence). CDR3 length equals 15 residues. The CDR3 is CASSFFQGRQETQYF. CDR3 nucleotides: TGTGCCAGCAGTTTCTTTCAGGGGAGACAAGAGACCCAGTACTTC.

The rearrangement joins TRBV25-1 to TRBJ1-4; unclear D gene. CDR1 MGHDK and CDR2 SYGVNS come from the germline V gene. Trimming shortened V by 4 bases and J by 5 bases, and 14 bases separated the two germline ends. The CDR3 has 15 amino acids. The CDR3 nucleotides read TGTGCCAGCAGTGGATCCACCCGACAAAATGAAAAACTGTTTTTT. Translated: CASSGSTRQNEKLFF.

In its sample, this clonotype was seen a few times. V gene TRBV29-1 combines with J gene TRBJ2-3; 7 bases are shared with TRBD1. The ends lost 5 bases at V and 2 bases at J; junction bases unmatched: 7. Per germline, CDR1 SQVTM and CDR2 ANQGSEA. The CDR3 is 14 residues long. CDR3 bases: TGCAGCGTTAAGACGGACAGGATCACAGATACGCAGTATTTT. It codes for CSVKTDRITDTQYF.

This clonotype has just a few counts. V is TRBV10-3 and J is TRBJ2-7; D unclear. V lost 1 base to trimming and J lost 4 bases, with 11 bases between them. Germline V gene sequence: CDR1 ENHRY, CDR2 SYGVKD. CDR3 size: 14 residues. The CDR3 coding sequence is TGTGCCATCAGTGAGTGGTCAGAAGGGTACGAGCAGTACTTC. It codes for CAISEWSEGYEQYF.

The table lists this clonotype with a few counts. CDR3 in DNA: TGCAGCGTTGCAGGGGGCAGGGACACTGAAGCTTTCTTT. Translated, it gives CSVAGGRDTEAFF. The rearrangement joins TRBV29-1 to TRBJ1-1; 8 nucleotides align to TRBD1. This CDR3 region has 13 residues. Germline V lookup: CDR1 SQVTM, CDR2 ANQGSEA. The V segment lost 4 bases and the J segment 3 bases; nucleotides outside the gene matches: 4.

The CDR3 coding sequence is TGCGCCAGCAGCCAAGAGTTCACGAGCTATCAGCCCCAGCATTTT. The encoded protein is CASSQEFTSYQPQHF. V is TRBV4-1 and J is TRBJ1-5; D is ambiguous. The CDR3 is 15 amino acids. V was shortened by 0 bases and J by 5 bases, with 11 bases between the two germline ends. Germline CDR1 MGHRA, CDR2 YSYEKL.

This chain connects TRBV10-3 to TRBJ2-7; no firm D call. Germline V gene lookup returns CDR1 ENHRY and CDR2 SYGVKD. This CDR3 spans 11 amino acids. V lost 7 bases, J lost 3 bases, and 7 bases lay in between. CDR3 in DNA: TGTGCCATCAAAACCGGCTACGAGCAGTACTTC. Protein: CAIKTGYEQYF.

The chain carries TRBV20-1 and TRBJ2-1, with D possibly being TRBD1 (5 bases). CDR1 is DFQATT and CDR2 is SNEGSKA in the germline V gene (reference sequence). The CDR3 spans 13 residues. V lost 3 bases to trimming and J lost 6 bases, with 12 bases between them. The CDR3, as DNA: TGCAGTGCTAGGGATGGGGCCCTCAATGAGCAGTTCTTC. Its protein product is CSARDGALNEQFF.

V and J are TRBV20-1 and TRBJ2-5; TRBD1 matches at 10 bases. Looked up from germline, CDR1 is DFQATT and CDR2 is SNEGSKA (reference sequence). This CDR3 is built from 15 residues. J lost 2 bases, V lost 4 bases, and 7 bases had no gene match. CDR3 residues: CSAKLGTGEQETQYF. The DNA for the CDR3 is TGCAGTGCTAAACTCGGGACAGGGGAACAAGAGACCCAGTACTTC.

The rearrangement uses TRBV4-3 and TRBJ2-3; no clear D gene. This CDR3 spans 14 amino acids. Trimming took 1 base from V and 5 from J, leaving 10 bases between them. Germline V gene lookup returns CDR1 LGHNA and CDR2 YSLEER. CDR3 region: CASSQGEPQDTQYF. In DNA form, the CDR3 reads TGCGCCAGCAGCCAAGGAGAACCCCAAGATACGCAGTATTTT.

The chain is built from TRBV12-3 or TRBV12-4 and TRBJ2-5, with a weak D call TRBD2 (6 bases). The CDR3 consists of 16 residues. Trimming removed 4 bases from V and 0 bases from J, with 15 bases in between. This CDR3 is CASSSLGREYQETQYF. The CDR3 nucleotides read TGTGCCAGCAGTTCCCTCGGCCGGGAGTACCAAGAGACCCAGTACTTC.

The CDR3 DNA follows: TGTGCCAGCAGTTTCCGTCTAGCGGAGCAGTTCTTC. Translating gives CASSFRLAEQFF. This sequence joins TRBV6-6 and TRBJ2-1; a weak D match, TRBD2 (6 bases). V dropped 4 bases and J dropped 10 bases, with 11 bases sitting between them. This CDR3 is built from 12 residues. CDR1 MNHNY and CDR2 SVGAGI come from the germline V gene (reference sequence).

This clonotype turned up a few times. J is TRBJ2-5 and V is TRBV28; D is uncertain. V lost 1 base and J 1 base, leaving 10 bases between the germline ends. Germline assignment: CDR1 MDHEN and CDR2 SYDVKM. This CDR3 contains 15 residues. The CDR3 sequence is CASSLFRAGQETQYF. CDR3 nucleotide sequence: TGTGCCAGCAGTTTATTTCGGGCAGGCCAAGAGACCCAGTACTTC.

This rearrangement joins TRBV4-2 to TRBJ2-3, with D perhaps matching TRBD1 or TRBD2 (5 bases each). Germline CDR1 and CDR2: LGHNA and YNFKEQ. This CDR3 is 14 amino acids long. V lost 1 base and J 4 bases, leaving 9 bases between the germline ends. The CDR3 loop is CASSQVVGADTQYF. The CDR3 DNA sequence: TGTGCCAGCAGCCAAGTTGTGGGGGCAGATACGCAGTATTTT.

This clonotype was recorded a few times. The chain combines TRBV6-6 with TRBJ2-3; D perhaps matches TRBD2 (5 bases). The CDR3 runs 14 residues. V lost 4 bases and J lost 4, with 12 bases in between. CDR1 and CDR2 from the germline V gene are MNHNY and SVGAGI (reference sequence). This CDR3 reads CASSFSSEADTQYF. In DNA, the CDR3 is TGTGCCAGCAGTTTCAGCTCGGAGGCAGATACGCAGTATTTT.

This clonotype was found a few times. V usage is TRBV20-1 and J usage is TRBJ2-7, with D perhaps TRBD1 (5 bases). Germline lookup yields CDR1 DFQATT and CDR2 SNEGSKA (reference sequence). V lost 3 bases to trimming and J lost 2 bases, with 14 bases between them. This CDR3 has 14 amino acids. CDR3 in amino acids: CSARVPRATYEQYF. DNA for the CDR3: TGCAGTGCTAGGGTTCCCAGGGCTACCTACGAGCAGTACTTC.

The rearrangement uses TRBV4-1 and TRBJ2-1; TRBD2 agrees at 9 bases. The CDR3 spans 19 residues. The junction had 14 bases not matched to a gene; V was cut back by 3 bases and J by 2 bases. Germline V gene sequence: CDR1 MGHRA, CDR2 YSYEKL. The CDR3 region has the DNA TGCGCCAGCAGCCATGTGCCGGGGGCTAGCGGGGATACCTACAATGAGCAGTTCTTC. Amino acid sequence: CASSHVPGASGDTYNEQFF.

This chain joins TRBV29-1 and TRBJ1-2; 10 nucleotides line up with TRBD1. In germline, CDR1 is SQVTM, CDR2 ANQGSEA. Unmatched junction bases numbered 0, after V lost 0 bases and J lost 5 bases. CDR3 length equals 13 residues. This CDR3 is CSVEEGQGYGYTF. CDR3 bases: TGCAGCGTTGAAGAGGGACAGGGGTATGGCTACACCTTC. Drawing the rest from reference TRBV29-1 and TRBJ1-2, the complete variable domain is SAVISQKPSRDICQRGTSLTIQCQVDSQVTMMFWYRQQPGQSLTLIATANQGSEATYESGFVIDKFPISRPNLTFSTLTVSNMSPEDSSIYLCSVEEGQGYGYTFGSGTRLTVV.

V and J are TRBV12-3 or TRBV12-4 and TRBJ2-4; no clear D gene. Trimming shortened V by 2 bases and J by 8 bases, and 13 bases separated the two germline ends. There are 14 residues in the CDR3. The CDR3 sequence is CASSLLIGEDIQYF. DNA of the CDR3: TGTGCCAGCAGTTTATTGATAGGTGAGGACATTCAGTACTTC.

V and J are TRBV20-1 and TRBJ2-1, with 12 bases fitting TRBD2. V lost 3 bases to trimming and J lost 5 bases; unmatched junction nucleotides: 8. CDR3 length: 16 residues. Germline CDR1 is DFQATT and CDR2 is SNEGSKA (reference sequence). This chain's CDR3 is CSASPSGRARDNEQFF. The CDR3 DNA follows: TGCAGTGCTAGCCCTAGCGGGAGGGCCCGGGACAATGAGCAGTTCTTC.

The chain joins TRBV5-1 to TRBJ2-5, with 8 bases fitting TRBD1. Gene TRBJ2-7 matches the end of the DNA better, so the J call may be wrong. The germline V gene encodes CDR1 SGHRS and CDR2 YFSETQ. CDR3 length: 13 residues. CDR3 coding DNA: TGCGCCAGCAGTGAAACAGGGGGAGGCGAGCAGTACTTC. This translates into CASSETGGGEQYF.

The chain has TRBV10-3 and TRBJ2-3; either TRBD1 or TRBD2 may supply D (7 bases each). Germline CDR1 reads ENHRY; CDR2 reads SYGVKD. Trimming removed 0 bases from V and 4 bases from J, with 14 bases in between. The CDR3 spans 16 residues. The CDR3 loop is CAISESRGEGPDTQYF. CDR3 nucleotide sequence: TGTGCCATCAGTGAGTCCAGGGGGGAGGGCCCAGATACGCAGTATTTT.